The 5 T cell receptor beta chains given below trace back to one sample, sequenced in a study of control samples from healthy donors and cancer patients. Clones were sequenced by immunoSEQ multiplex PCR, and TCRdb holds only the in-frame ones, with some missing. Altogether over 70,000 clones are present, approximately 91% being singletons, with the ten largest covering roughly 7.6%. Specimen: blood. The source is a woman in her fifties or sixties in good health.

The chain is built from TRBV4-3 and TRBJ2-6; a weak D match, TRBD1 (5 bases). Trimming pared 3 bases from V and 0 bases from J, leaving 9 bases between. Germline CDR1 and CDR2: LGHNA and YSLEER. The CDR3 contains 16 residues. In nucleotides, the CDR3 is TGCGCCAGCAGCCAGACAGCAATCTCTGGGGCCAACGTCCTGACTTTC. Translating it yields CASSQTAISGANVLTF.

The rearrangement uses TRBV7-8 and TRBJ1-2; no clear D gene. Germline V gives CDR1 SGHVS, CDR2 FQNEAQ. The V end lost 0 bases, the J end lost 4 bases, and 9 bases lay between the germline ends. CDR3 length: 14 amino acids. In DNA form, the CDR3 reads TGTGCCAGCAGCTTAGCTGGGGTCGGCTATGGCTACACCTTC. It translates to CASSLAGVGYGYTF.

The chain has TRBV9 and TRBJ2-7; maybe TRBD2 (5 bases). CDR3 size: 15 residues. Germline loops: CDR1 SGDLS, CDR2 YYNGEE. V lost 0 bases and J lost 0, with 10 bases in between. This CDR3 is CASSVGLGSSYEQYF. As DNA, the CDR3 is TGTGCCAGCAGCGTAGGGCTAGGGAGCTCCTACGAGCAGTACTTC.

The V and J genes are TRBV10-1 and TRBJ2-1; no definite D call. V lost 7 bases and J lost 11, with 12 bases in between. The CDR3 loop spans 11 amino acids. In germline, CDR1 is WNHNN, CDR2 SYGVQD (reference sequence). This CDR3 reads CASKGGVKQFF. CDR3 DNA sequence: TGCGCCAGCAAGGGTGGGGTTAAGCAGTTCTTC.

The CDR3 coding sequence is TGTGCCAGCAGCTTAGCCGGGCTCCAAGAGACCCAGTACTTC. Encoded protein: CASSLAGLQETQYF. The chain has TRBV5-5 and TRBJ2-5, with D unclear. The CDR3 is 14 residues long. The ends were cut back, 2 bases at V and 1 base at J, with 9 bases in the middle. The germline gives CDR1 SGHKS, CDR2 YYEKEE (reference sequence).